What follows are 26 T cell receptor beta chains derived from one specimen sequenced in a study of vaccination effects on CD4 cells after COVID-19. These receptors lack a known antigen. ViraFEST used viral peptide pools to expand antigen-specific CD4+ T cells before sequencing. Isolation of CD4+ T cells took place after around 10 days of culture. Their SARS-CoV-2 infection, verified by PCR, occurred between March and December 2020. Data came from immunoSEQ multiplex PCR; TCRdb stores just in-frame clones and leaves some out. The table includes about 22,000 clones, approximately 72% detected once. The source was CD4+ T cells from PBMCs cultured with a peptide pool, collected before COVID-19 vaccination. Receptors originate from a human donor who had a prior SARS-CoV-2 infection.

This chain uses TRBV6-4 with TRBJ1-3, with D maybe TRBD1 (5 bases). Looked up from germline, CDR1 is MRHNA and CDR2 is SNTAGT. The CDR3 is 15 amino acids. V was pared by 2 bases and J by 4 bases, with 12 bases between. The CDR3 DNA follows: TGTGCCAGCAGTGACCGCCGGGACGTCGGAAACACCATATATTTT. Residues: CASSDRRDVGNTIYF.

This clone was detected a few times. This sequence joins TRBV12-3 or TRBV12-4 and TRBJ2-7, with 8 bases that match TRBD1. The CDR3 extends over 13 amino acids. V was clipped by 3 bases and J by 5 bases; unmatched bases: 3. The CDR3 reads CASSFQDRDEQYF. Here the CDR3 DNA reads TGTGCCAGCAGTTTTCAGGACAGGGACGAGCAGTACTTC.

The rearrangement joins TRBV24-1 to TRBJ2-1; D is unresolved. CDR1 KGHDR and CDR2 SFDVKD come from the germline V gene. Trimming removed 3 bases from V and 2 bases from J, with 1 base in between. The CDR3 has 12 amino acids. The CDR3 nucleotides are TGTGCCACCAGTGATCCCTACAATGAGCAGTTCTTC. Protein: CATSDPYNEQFF.

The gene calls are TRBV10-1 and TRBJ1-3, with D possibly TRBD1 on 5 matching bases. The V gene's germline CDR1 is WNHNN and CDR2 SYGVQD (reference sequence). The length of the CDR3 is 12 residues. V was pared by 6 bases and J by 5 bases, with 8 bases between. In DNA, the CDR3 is TGCGCCAGCAGGGGGGAGAGAAACACCATATATTTT. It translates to CASRGERNTIYF.

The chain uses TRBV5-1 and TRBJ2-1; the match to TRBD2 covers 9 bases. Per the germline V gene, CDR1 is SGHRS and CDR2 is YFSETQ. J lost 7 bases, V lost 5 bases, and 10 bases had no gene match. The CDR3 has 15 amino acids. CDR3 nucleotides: TGCGCCAGCAGAATAGGTAGCGGGAGTCATAATGAGCAGTTCTTC. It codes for CASRIGSGSHNEQFF. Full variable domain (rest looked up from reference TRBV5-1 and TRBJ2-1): KAGVTQTPRYLIKTRGQQVTLSCSPISGHRSVSWYQQTPGQGLQFLFEYFSETQRNKGNFPGRFSGRQFSNSRSEMNVSTLELGDSALYLCASRIGSGSHNEQFFGPGTRLTVL.

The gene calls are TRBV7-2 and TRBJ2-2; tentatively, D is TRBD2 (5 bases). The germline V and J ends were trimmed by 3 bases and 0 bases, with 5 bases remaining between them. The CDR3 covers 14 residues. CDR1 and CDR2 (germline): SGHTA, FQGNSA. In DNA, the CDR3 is TGTGCCAGCAGCTTCGGGACGAACACCGGGGAGCTGTTTTTT. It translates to CASSFGTNTGELFF.

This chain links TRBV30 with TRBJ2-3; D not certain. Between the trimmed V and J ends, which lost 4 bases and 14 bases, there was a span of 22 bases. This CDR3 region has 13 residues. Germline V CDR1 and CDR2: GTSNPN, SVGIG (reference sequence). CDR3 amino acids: CAWKVSSGQLGYF. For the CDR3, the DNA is TGTGCCTGGAAAGTTTCGTCCGGCCAGTTGGGGTATTTT.

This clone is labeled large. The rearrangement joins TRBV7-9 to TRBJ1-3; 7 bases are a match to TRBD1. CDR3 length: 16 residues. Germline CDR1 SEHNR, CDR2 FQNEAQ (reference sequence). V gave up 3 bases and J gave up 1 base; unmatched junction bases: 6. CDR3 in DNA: TGTGCCAGCAGCTTTACAGGGGACGCGTCTGGAAACACCATATATTTT. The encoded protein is CASSFTGDASGNTIYF.

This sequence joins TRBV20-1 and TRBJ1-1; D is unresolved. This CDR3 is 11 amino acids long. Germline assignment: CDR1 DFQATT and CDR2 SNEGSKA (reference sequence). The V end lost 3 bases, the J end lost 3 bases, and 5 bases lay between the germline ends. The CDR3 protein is CSASGYTEAFF. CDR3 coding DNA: TGCAGTGCTAGCGGATACACTGAAGCTTTCTTT.

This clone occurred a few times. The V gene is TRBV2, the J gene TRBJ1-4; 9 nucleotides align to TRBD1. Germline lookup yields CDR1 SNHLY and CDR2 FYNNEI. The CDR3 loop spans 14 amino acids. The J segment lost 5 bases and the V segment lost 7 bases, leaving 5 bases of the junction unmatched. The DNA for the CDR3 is TGTGCCAGCACCTCCGGGACAGGGAATGAAAAACTGTTTTTT. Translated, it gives CASTSGTGNEKLFF. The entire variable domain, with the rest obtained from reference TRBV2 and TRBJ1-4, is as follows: EPEVTQTPSHQVTQMGQEVILRCVPISNHLYFYWYRQILGQKVEFLVSFYNNEISEKSEIFDDQFSVERPDGSNFTLKIRSTKLEDSAMYFCASTSGTGNEKLFFGSGTQLSVL.

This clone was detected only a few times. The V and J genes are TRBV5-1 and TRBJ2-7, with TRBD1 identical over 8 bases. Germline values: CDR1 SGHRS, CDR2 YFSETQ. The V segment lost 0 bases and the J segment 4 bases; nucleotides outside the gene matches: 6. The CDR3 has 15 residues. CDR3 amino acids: CASSLELGTGYEQYF. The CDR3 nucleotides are TGCGCCAGCAGCTTGGAGTTAGGGACAGGATACGAGCAGTACTTC.

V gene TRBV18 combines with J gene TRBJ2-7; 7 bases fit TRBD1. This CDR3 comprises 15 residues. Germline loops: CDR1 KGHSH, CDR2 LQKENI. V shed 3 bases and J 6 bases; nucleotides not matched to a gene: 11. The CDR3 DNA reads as TGTGCCAGCTCACCCTCCTACGCGACAGGGAGCGAGCAGTACTTC. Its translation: CASSPSYATGSEQYF. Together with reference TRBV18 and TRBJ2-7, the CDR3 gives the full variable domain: NAGVMQNPRHLVRRRGQEARLRCSPMKGHSHVYWYRQLPEEGLKFMVYLQKENIIDESGMPKERFSAEFPKEGPSILRIQQVVRGDSAAYFCASSPSYATGSEQYFGPGTRLTVT.

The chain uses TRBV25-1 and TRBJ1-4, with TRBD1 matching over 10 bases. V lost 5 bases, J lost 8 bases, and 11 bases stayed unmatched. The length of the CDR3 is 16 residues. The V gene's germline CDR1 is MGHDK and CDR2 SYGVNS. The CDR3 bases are TGTGCCAGCAGTCCCCATGGGACAGGGGCTCGGGAAAAACTGTTTTTT. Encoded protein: CASSPHGTGAREKLFF.

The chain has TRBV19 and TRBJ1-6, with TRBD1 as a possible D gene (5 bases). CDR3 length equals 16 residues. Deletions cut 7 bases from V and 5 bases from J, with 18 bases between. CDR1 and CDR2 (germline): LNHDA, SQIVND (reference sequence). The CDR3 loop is CASKREPGLNNSPLHF. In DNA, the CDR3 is TGTGCCAGTAAAAGAGAACCGGGACTGAATAATTCACCCCTCCACTTT.

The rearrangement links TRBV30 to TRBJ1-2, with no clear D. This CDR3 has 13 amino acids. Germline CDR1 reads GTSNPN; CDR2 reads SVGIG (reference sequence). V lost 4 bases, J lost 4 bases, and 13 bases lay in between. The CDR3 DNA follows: TGTGCCTGGAACCGAAACCGGGTCTATGGCTACACCTTC. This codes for CAWNRNRVYGYTF.

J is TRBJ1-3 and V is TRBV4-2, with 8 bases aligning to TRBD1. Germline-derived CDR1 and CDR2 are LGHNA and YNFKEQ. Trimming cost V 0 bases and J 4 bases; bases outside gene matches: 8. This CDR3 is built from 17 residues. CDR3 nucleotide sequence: TGTGCCAGCAGCCAAGATCCCCAGGGGGCCACCGGAAACACCATATATTTT. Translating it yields CASSQDPQGATGNTIYF.

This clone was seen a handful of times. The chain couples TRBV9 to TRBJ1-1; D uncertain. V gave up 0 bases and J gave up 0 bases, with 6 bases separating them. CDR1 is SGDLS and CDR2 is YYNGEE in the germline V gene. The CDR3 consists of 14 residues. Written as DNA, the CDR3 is TGTGCCAGCAGCGTAGAGTCCATGAACACTGAAGCTTTCTTT. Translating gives CASSVESMNTEAFF.

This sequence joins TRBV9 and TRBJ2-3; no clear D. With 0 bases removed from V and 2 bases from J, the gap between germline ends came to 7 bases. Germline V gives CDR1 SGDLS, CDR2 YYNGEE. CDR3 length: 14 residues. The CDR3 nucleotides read TGTGCCAGCAGCGTAGCAGCCATCACAGATACGCAGTATTTT. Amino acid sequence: CASSVAAITDTQYF.

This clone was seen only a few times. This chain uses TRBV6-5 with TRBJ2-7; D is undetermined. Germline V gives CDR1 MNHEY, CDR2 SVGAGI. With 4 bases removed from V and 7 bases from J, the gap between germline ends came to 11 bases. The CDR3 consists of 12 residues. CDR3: CASSSLRREQYF. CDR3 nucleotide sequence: TGTGCCAGCAGTTCCCTCAGAAGGGAGCAGTACTTC.

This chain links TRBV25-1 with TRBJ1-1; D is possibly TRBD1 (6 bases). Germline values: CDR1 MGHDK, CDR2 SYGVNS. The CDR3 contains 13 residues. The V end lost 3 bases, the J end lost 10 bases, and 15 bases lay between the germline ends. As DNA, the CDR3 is TGTGCCAGCAGTGAGCCCGGGGGCAGTGTAGCTTTCTTT. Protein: CASSEPGGSVAFF.

CDR3 DNA: TGTGCCAGCAGCTCTCACCCTGGACTAGCGGCCTCCTACAATGAGCAGTTCTTC. Amino acids: CASSSHPGLAASYNEQFF. This chain links TRBV7-2 with TRBJ2-1; 10 positions agree with TRBD2. There are 18 residues in the CDR3. Germline-derived CDR1 and CDR2 are SGHTA and FQGNSA. V shed 4 bases, J shed 0 bases, and the junction held 9 bases outside the gene matches.

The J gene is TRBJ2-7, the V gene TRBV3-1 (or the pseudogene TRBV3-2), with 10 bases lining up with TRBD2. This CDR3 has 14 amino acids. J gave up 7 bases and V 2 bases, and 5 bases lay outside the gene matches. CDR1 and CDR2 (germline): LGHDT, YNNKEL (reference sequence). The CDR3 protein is CASSQTLAGEEQYF. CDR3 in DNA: TGTGCCAGCAGCCAAACGCTAGCGGGAGAAGAGCAGTACTTC.

The CDR3: CASSLSGQGIAGGYTF. CDR3 DNA sequence: TGTGCCAGCAGCTTGTCGGGACAGGGAATTGCCGGTGGCTACACCTTC. The gene calls are TRBV11-3 and TRBJ1-2, with TRBD1 matching 9 bases. V lost 3 bases and J lost 7; bases outside the gene matches: 12. The V gene's germline CDR1 is SGHNT and CDR2 YENEEA. The CDR3 spans 16 residues.

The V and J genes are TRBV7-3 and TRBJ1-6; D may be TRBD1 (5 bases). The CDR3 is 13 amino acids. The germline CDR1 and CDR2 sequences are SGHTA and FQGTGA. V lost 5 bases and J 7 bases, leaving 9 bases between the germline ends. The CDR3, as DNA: TGTGCCAGCAGCCGAGACAGCAATTCACCCCTCCACTTT. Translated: CASSRDSNSPLHF.

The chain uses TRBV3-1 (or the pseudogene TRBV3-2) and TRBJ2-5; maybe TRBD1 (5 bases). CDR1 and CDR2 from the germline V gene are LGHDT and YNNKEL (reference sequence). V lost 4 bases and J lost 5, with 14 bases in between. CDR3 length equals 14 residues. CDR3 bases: TGTGCCAGCAGCCGACAGACCTCCAGCGAGACCCAGTACTTC. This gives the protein CASSRQTSSETQYF.

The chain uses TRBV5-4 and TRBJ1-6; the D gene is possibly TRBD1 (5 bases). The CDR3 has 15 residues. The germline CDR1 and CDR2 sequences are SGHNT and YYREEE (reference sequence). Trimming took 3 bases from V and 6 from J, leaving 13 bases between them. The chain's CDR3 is CASSSLGTANSPLHF. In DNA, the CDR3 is TGTGCCAGCAGCTCGCTCGGGACGGCTAATTCACCCCTCCACTTT.